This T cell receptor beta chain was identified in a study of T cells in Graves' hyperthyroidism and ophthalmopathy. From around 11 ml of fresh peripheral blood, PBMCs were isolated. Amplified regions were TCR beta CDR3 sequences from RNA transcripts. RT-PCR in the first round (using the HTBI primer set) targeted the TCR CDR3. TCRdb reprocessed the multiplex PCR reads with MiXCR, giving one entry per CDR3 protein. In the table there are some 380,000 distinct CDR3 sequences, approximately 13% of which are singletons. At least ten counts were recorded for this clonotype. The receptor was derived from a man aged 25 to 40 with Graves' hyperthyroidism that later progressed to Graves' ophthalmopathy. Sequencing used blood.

The CDR3 spells CASSLGGSSGYTF. The CDR3 region has the DNA TGTGCCAGCAGTTTAGGGGGGAGTTCGGGCTACACCTTC. The chain couples TRBV12-3 or TRBV12-4 to TRBJ1-2; a weak D match, TRBD1 (5 bases). The CDR3 is made up of 13 amino acids. Between the trimmed V and J ends, which lost 1 base and 8 bases, there was a span of 11 bases.